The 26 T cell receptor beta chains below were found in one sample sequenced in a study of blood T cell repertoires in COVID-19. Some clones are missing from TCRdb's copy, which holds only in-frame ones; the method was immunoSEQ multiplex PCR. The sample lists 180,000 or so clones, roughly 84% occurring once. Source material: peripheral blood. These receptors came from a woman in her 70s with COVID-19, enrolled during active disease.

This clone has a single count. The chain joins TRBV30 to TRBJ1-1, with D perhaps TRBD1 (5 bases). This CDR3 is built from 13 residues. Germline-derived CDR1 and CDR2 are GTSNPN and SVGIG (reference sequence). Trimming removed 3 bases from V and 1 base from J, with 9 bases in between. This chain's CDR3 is CAWRIRGNTEAFF. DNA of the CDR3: TGTGCCTGGAGGATTAGGGGGAACACTGAAGCTTTCTTT.

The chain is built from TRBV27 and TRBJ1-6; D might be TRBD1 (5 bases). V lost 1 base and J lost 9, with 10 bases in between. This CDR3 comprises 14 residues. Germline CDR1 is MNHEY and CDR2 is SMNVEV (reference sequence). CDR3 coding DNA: TGTGCCAGCAGTTTATGGAGGGACGGTTCACCCCTCCACTTT. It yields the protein CASSLWRDGSPLHF.

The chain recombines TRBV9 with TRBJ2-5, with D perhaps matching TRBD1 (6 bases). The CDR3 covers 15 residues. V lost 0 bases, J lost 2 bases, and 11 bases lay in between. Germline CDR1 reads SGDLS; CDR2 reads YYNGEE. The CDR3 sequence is CASSVVPGQQETQYF. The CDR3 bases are TGTGCCAGCAGCGTAGTACCCGGACAGCAAGAGACCCAGTACTTC.

The CDR3 region has the DNA TGTGCCAGCAGTCCGACTTGGTCGGGGGGCAGTGGCTACACCTTC. Translated: CASSPTWSGGSGYTF. The gene calls are TRBV6-5 and TRBJ1-2; TRBD1 might be the D (6 bases). V was shortened by 5 bases and J by 7 bases, with 20 bases between the two germline ends. The germline CDR1 and CDR2 sequences are MNHEY and SVGAGI. CDR3 length equals 15 residues.

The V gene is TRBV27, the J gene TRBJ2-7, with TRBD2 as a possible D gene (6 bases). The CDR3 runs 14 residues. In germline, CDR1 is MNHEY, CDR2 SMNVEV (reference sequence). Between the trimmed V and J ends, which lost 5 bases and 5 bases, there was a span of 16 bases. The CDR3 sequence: CASSPGWGGDEQYV. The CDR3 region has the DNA TGTGCCAGCAGTCCCGGGTGGGGCGGGGACGAGCAGTACGTC.

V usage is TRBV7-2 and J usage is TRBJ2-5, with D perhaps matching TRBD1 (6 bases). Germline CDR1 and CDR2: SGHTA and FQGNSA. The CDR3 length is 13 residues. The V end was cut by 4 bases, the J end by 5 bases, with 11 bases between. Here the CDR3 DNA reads TGTGCCAGCAGCTCAGGGGTAGAGGAGACCCAGTACTTC. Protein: CASSSGVEETQYF.

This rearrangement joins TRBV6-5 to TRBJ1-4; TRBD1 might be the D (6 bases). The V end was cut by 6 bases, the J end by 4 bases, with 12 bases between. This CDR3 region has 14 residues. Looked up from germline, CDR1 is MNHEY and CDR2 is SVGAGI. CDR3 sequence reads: CASSLDRLNEKLFF. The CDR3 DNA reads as TGTGCCAGCAGCTTGGACAGACTTAATGAAAAACTGTTTTTT.

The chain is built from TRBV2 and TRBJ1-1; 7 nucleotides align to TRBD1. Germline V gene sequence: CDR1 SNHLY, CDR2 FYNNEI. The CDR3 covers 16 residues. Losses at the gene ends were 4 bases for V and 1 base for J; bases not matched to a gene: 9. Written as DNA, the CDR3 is TGTGCCAGCAGTGTTTGGGTCGGGACAGCGAACACTGAAGCTTTCTTT. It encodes CASSVWVGTANTEAFF.

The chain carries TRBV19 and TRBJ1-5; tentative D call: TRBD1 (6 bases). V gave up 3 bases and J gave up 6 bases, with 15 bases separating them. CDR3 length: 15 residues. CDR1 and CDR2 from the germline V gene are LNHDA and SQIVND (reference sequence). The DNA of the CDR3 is TGTGCCAGTAGTATTGCAGGGGTGGCGAGTCAGCCCCAGCATTTT. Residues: CASSIAGVASQPQHF.

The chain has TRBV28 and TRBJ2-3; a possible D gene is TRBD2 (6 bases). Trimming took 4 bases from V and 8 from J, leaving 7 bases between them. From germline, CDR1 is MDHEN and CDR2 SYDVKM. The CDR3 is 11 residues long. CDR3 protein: CASSSGGTQYF. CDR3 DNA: TGTGCCAGCAGTTCCGGGGGTACGCAGTATTTT.

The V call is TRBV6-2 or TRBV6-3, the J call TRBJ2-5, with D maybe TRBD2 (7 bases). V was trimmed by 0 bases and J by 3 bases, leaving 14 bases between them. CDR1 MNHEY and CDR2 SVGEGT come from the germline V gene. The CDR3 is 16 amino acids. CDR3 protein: CASSYSGGRGEETQYF. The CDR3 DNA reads TGTGCCAGCAGTTACTCCGGGGGGCGAGGAGAAGAGACCCAGTACTTC.

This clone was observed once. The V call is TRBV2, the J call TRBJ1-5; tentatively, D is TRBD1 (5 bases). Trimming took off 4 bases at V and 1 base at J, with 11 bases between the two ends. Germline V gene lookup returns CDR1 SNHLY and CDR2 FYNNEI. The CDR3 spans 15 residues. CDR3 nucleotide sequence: TGTGCCAGCAGTGGCGGCAGGGTAAGCAATCAGCCCCAGCATTTT. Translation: CASSGGRVSNQPQHF.

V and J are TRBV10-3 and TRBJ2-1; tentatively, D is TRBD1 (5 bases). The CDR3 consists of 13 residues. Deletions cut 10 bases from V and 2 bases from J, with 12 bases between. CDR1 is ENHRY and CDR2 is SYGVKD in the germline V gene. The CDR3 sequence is CATTTDPYNEQFF. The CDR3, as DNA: TGTGCCACGACGACAGACCCCTACAATGAGCAGTTCTTC.

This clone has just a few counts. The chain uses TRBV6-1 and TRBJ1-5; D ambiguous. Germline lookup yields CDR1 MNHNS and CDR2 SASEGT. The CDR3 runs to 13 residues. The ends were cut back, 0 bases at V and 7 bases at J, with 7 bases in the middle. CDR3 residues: CASSEAYFQPQHF. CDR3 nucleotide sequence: TGTGCCAGCAGTGAAGCTTATTTCCAGCCCCAGCATTTT.

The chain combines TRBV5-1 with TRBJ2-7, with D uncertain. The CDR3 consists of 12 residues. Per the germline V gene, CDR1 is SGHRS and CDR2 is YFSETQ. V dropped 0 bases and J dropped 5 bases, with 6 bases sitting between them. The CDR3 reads CASSLARNEQYF. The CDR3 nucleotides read TGCGCCAGCAGCTTGGCCAGAAACGAGCAGTACTTC.

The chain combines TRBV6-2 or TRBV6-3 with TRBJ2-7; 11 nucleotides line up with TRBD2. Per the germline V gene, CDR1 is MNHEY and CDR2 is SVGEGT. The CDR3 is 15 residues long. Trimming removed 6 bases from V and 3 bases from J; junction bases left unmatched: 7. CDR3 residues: CASSLTSGSVYEQYF. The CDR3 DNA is TGTGCCAGCAGCCTTACTAGCGGGAGTGTCTACGAGCAGTACTTC.

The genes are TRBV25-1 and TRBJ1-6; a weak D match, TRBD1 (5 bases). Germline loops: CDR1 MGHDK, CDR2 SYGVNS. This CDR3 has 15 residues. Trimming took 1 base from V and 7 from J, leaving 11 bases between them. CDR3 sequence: CASSEFGAFNSPLHF. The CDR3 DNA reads TGTGCCAGCAGTGAATTTGGGGCCTTCAATTCACCCCTCCACTTT.

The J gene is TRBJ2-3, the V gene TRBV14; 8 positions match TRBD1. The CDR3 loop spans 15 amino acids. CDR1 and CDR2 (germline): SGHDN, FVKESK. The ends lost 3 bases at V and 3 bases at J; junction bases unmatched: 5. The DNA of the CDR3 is TGTGCCAGCAGCCAGGACAGGGCCCGAACAGATACGCAGTATTTT. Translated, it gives CASSQDRARTDTQYF.

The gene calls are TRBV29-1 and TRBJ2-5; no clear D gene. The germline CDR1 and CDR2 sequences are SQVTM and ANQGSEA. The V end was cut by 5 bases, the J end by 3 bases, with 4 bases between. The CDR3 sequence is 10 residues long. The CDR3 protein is CSVTKETQYF. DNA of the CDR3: TGCAGCGTTACAAAAGAGACCCAGTACTTC.

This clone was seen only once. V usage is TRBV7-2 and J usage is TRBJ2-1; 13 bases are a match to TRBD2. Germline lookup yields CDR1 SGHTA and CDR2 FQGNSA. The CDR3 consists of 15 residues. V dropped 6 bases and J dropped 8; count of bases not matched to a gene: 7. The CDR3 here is CASRVGTSGKYEQFF. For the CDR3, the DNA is TGTGCCAGCAGGGTCGGGACTAGCGGGAAATATGAGCAGTTCTTC.

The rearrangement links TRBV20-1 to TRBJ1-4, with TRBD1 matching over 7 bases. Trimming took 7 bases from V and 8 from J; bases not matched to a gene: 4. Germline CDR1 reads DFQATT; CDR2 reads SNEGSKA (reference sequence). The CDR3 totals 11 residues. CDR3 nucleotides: TGCAGTGTTTCAGGGGGGGAAAAACTGTTTTTT. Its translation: CSVSGGEKLFF.

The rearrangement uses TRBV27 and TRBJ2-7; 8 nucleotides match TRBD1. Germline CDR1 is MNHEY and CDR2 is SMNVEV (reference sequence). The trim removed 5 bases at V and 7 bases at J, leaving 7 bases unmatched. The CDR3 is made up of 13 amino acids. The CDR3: CASSTAGGLEQYF. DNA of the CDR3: TGTGCCAGCAGTACGGCAGGGGGCCTAGAGCAGTACTTC.

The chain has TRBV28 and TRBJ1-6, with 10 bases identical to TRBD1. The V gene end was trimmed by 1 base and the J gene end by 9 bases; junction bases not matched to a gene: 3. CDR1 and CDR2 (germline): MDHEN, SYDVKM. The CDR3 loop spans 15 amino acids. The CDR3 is CASSLSRTGGSPLHF. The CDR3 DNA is TGTGCCAGCAGTTTATCGAGGACAGGGGGTTCACCCCTCCACTTT. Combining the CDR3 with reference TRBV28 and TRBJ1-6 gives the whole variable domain DVKVTQSSRYLVKRTGEKVFLECVQDMDHENMFWYRQDPGLGLRLIYFSYDVKMKEKGDIPEGYSVSREKKERFSLILESASTNQTSMYLCASSLSRTGGSPLHFGNGTRLTVT.

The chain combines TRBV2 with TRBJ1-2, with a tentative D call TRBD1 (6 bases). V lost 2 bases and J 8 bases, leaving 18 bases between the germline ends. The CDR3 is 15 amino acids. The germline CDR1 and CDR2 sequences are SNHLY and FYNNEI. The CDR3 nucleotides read TGTGCCAGCAGTGAAAGGATTCCAGGGACACGCGGCTACACCTTC. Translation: CASSERIPGTRGYTF.

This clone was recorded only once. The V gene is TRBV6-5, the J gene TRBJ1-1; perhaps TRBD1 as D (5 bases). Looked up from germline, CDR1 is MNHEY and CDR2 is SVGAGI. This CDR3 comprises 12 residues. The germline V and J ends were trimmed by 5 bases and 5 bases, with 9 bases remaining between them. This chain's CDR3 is CASSRGGTEAFF. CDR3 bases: TGTGCCAGCAGTAGGGGAGGGACTGAAGCTTTCTTT.

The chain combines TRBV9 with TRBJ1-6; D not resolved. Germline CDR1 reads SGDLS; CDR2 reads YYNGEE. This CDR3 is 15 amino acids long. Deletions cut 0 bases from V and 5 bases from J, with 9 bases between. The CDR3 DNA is TGTGCCAGCAGCGTAGAATGGCAGAATAATTCACCCCTCCACTTT. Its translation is CASSVEWQNNSPLHF.